The rows below give T cell receptor beta chains drawn from one sample of a study of cytotoxic CD8 clonotypes in ibrutinib-treated CLL. The assay was immunoSEQ multiplex PCR, and TCRdb's table has in-frame clones only and misses some. The sample has about 40,000 clones, roughly 70% seen once. The sequenced sample was PBMCs, obtained at disease progression, from a patient treated with ibrutinib. Receptor source: a human donor with chronic lymphocytic leukemia. Both conserved end residues are part of each CDR3. A D gene is named only where the DNA matches it firmly.

j_call d_call v_call cdr3_aa
TRBJ2-7 . TRBV4-1 CASSQDQIGQLPPYEQYF
TRBJ1-2 . TRBV4-1 CASSQDQSWQNYGYTF
TRBJ1-2 . TRBV19 CASSPRTAGAYGYTF
TRBJ2-1 TRBD2 TRBV5-4 CASSPGTSVNEQFF
TRBJ2-2 . TRBV5-1 CASSLGTTNTGELFF
TRBJ2-1 . TRBV6-5 CASRNLLSGNEQFF
TRBJ2-1 . TRBV5-1 CASSLASGKQGKFF
TRBJ2-7 TRBD1 TRBV11-2 CASSLGDRDYEQYF
TRBJ1-4 TRBD1 TRBV7-8 CASSPSTGSEKLFF
TRBJ1-2 . TRBV30 CAWSVGGNAGYTF